This record covers a single TCR beta chain. The antigen remains undetermined. The data stem from a study of T cell responses to AZD1222 COVID-19 vaccine. Study-level points and caveats: Among AZD1222 vaccinees, only 5 to 7 were seropositive at baseline. The donor group comprised mostly white British people and more females; the analysis possibly underestimated clonal diversity.

TCRdb's copy holds only in-frame clones and misses some; the assay was immunoSEQ multiplex PCR. Seen here are roughly 120,000 clones, under 95% observed once, and the top ten hold roughly 5.4%. V was trimmed by 3 bases and J by 9 bases, leaving 17 bases between them. There are 14 residues in the CDR3. Germline values: CDR1 WNHNN, CDR2 SYGVQD (reference sequence). Here the sequenced sample was peripheral blood, taken on day 0 of AZD1222 vaccination. This clonotype was obtained from an adult in good health. The chain has TRBV10-1 and TRBJ1-1, with TRBD1 as a possible D gene (6 bases). The CDR3 DNA sequence: TGCGCCAGCAGTGACTCGACTCCGGGACAACAAGCTTTCTTT. Residues: CASSDSTPGQQAFF.